This T cell receptor beta chain was retrieved from a study of OX40 agonist ivuxolimab in advanced cancers. To note about this clone: The target antigen is unknown.

Findings of the study overall: Clones of CD4+ and CD8+ blood T cells grew by week 6 at doses of 0.1 to 3.0 mg/kg.

Libraries were prepared by immunoSEQ multiplex PCR; TCRdb keeps only in-frame clonotypes and omits some of them. This table holds about 12,000 clones, about 80% found once. Germline lookup yields CDR1 SGHAT and CDR2 FQNNGV. The CDR3 is 15 residues long. With 8 bases removed from V and 4 bases from J, the gap between germline ends came to 18 bases. Here the sequenced sample was CD4+ or CD8+ T cells sorted from blood, taken in a trial of the OX40 agonist ivuxolimab. The chain employs TRBV11-2 and TRBJ2-1, with D possibly called TRBD1 or TRBD2 (6 bases each). This receptor was identified in an adult with an advanced solid tumor such as melanoma, head and neck, liver or kidney cancer. The CDR3 DNA is TGTGCCAGCCGGACGGGGGCCCACGATTACAATGAGCAGTTCTTC. Its translation: CASRTGAHDYNEQFF.